Listed below are T cell receptor beta chains from one sample, sequenced in a study of PD-1 blockade in mismatch repair-deficient tumors. The method was immunoSEQ multiplex PCR; TCRdb's version includes in-frame clones alone and lacks a portion of them. The sample holds some 110,000 clones, 65% to 80% seen once. Sequencing used peripheral blood, obtained roughly 13 months after starting pembrolizumab. The receptors were gathered from an adult with mismatch repair-deficient cancer. Each CDR3 is given with its conserved first and last residue. Fields, in order: CDR3 DNA, CDR3 protein, J gene, V gene, CDR3 length, D gene, clone size. D genes are given only for firm matches. Some rows mark clone size as missing; the rest say once, few, many or name a class of expanded clone.

CDR3 DNA: TGTGCCAGCAGCTTTTGGGGGAGAAGCAATCAGCCCCAGCATTTT; CDR3 protein: CASSFWGRSNQPQHF; J gene: TRBJ1-5; V gene: TRBV5-4; CDR3 length: 15; D gene: NA; clone size: NA
CDR3 DNA: TGTGCCAGCAGCCTGGGTGGCAGGTCCTACGAGCAGTACTTC; CDR3 protein: CASSLGGRSYEQYF; J gene: TRBJ2-7; V gene: TRBV7-2; CDR3 length: 14; D gene: NA; clone size: NA
CDR3 DNA: TGTGCCAGCAGCCCATCCGGGACAGGGATCTACGAGCAGTACTTC; CDR3 protein: CASSPSGTGIYEQYF; J gene: TRBJ2-7; V gene: TRBV9; CDR3 length: 15; D gene: TRBD1; clone size: NA
CDR3 DNA: TGCGCCAGCAGCTTAACTGGACAGGGAGGGGCCGGGGAGCTGTTTTTT; CDR3 protein: CASSLTGQGGAGELFF; J gene: TRBJ2-2; V gene: TRBV5-1; CDR3 length: 16; D gene: NA; clone size: NA
CDR3 DNA: TGTGCCACCAGCAGAGGGACAGGGCACGAAAAACTGTTTTTT; CDR3 protein: CATSRGTGHEKLFF; J gene: TRBJ1-4; V gene: TRBV15; CDR3 length: 14; D gene: TRBD1; clone size: NA
CDR3 DNA: TGTGCCAGCAGCAATGGGATCAATCAGCCCCAGCATTTT; CDR3 protein: CASSNGINQPQHF; J gene: TRBJ1-5; V gene: TRBV7-3; CDR3 length: 13; D gene: NA; clone size: few
CDR3 DNA: TGTGCCAGCAGCTTAGAAGCGGTGGGGAGGACCTCCTACGAGCAGTACTTC; CDR3 protein: CASSLEAVGRTSYEQYF; J gene: TRBJ2-7; V gene: TRBV11-2; CDR3 length: 17; D gene: NA; clone size: NA
CDR3 DNA: TGTGCCAGCAGCCAAGGGACTAGCGGGAGAGATACGCAGTATTTT; CDR3 protein: CASSQGTSGRDTQYF; J gene: TRBJ2-3; V gene: TRBV14; CDR3 length: 15; D gene: TRBD2; clone size: NA
CDR3 DNA: TGTGCCTGGAGTGTCGAGGACAAGAAGTCCTACGAGCAGTACTTC; CDR3 protein: CAWSVEDKKSYEQYF; J gene: TRBJ2-7; V gene: TRBV30; CDR3 length: 15; D gene: NA; clone size: NA
CDR3 DNA: TGTGCCAGCAGCGGATACCAGGGACACGAGCAGTACTTC; CDR3 protein: CASSGYQGHEQYF; J gene: TRBJ2-7; V gene: TRBV5-4; CDR3 length: 13; D gene: NA; clone size: NA
CDR3 DNA: TGTGCCAGCAGTTACCCGGGGACAGCAGATGAAGCTTTCTTT; CDR3 protein: CASSYPGTADEAFF; J gene: TRBJ1-1; V gene: TRBV6-5; CDR3 length: 14; D gene: TRBD1; clone size: NA
CDR3 DNA: TGTGCCAGCAGTTCCGGACAGGTCAATCAGCCCCAGCATTTT; CDR3 protein: CASSSGQVNQPQHF; J gene: TRBJ1-5; V gene: TRBV27; CDR3 length: 14; D gene: TRBD1; clone size: NA
CDR3 DNA: TGTGCCAGCAGTTACAATTCCGGGGAAAAACTGTTTTTT; CDR3 protein: CASSYNSGEKLFF; J gene: TRBJ1-4; V gene: TRBV6-5; CDR3 length: 13; D gene: NA; clone size: NA
CDR3 DNA: TGTGCCAGCAGACCCGGGACTAACACCTACGAGCAGTACTTC; CDR3 protein: CASRPGTNTYEQYF; J gene: TRBJ2-7; V gene: TRBV27; CDR3 length: 14; D gene: TRBD2; clone size: NA
CDR3 DNA: TGTGCCAGCAGCTTGATGGGTTATAGCAATCAGCCCCAGCATTTT; CDR3 protein: CASSLMGYSNQPQHF; J gene: TRBJ1-5; V gene: TRBV5-6; CDR3 length: 15; D gene: NA; clone size: NA
CDR3 DNA: TGTGCCAGCAGCTTACTTACTAGCGGGAGTTGGGAGACCCAGTACTTC; CDR3 protein: CASSLLTSGSWETQYF; J gene: TRBJ2-5; V gene: TRBV7-9; CDR3 length: 16; D gene: TRBD2; clone size: NA
CDR3 DNA: TGTGCCAGCAGCTTAACGGCCCTTGCTCCAGATACGCAGTATTTT; CDR3 protein: CASSLTALAPDTQYF; J gene: TRBJ2-3; V gene: TRBV7-3; CDR3 length: 15; D gene: NA; clone size: once
CDR3 DNA: TGTGCCAGCAGCTTAAGCGGGGCGGATGAGCAGTTCTTC; CDR3 protein: CASSLSGADEQFF; J gene: TRBJ2-1; V gene: TRBV11-2; CDR3 length: 13; D gene: TRBD2; clone size: NA
CDR3 DNA: TGCGCCAGCAGCCACGGATCGGGGGATGAGCAGTTCTTC; CDR3 protein: CASSHGSGDEQFF; J gene: TRBJ2-1; V gene: TRBV4-3; CDR3 length: 13; D gene: NA; clone size: NA
CDR3 DNA: TGTGCCAGCAGCACTCGGGTAGCTGGAGAGACCCAGTACTTC; CDR3 protein: CASSTRVAGETQYF; J gene: TRBJ2-5; V gene: TRBV7-2; CDR3 length: 14; D gene: NA; clone size: few
CDR3 DNA: TGTGCCAGCAGCTTGGCAAGCGGGGAATACAATGAGCAGTTCTTC; CDR3 protein: CASSLASGEYNEQFF; J gene: TRBJ2-1; V gene: TRBV5-4; CDR3 length: 15; D gene: TRBD2; clone size: NA
CDR3 DNA: TGCGCCAGCAGCTTGAGTCCTGGCAGGGAGGTGAATGGCTACACCTTC; CDR3 protein: CASSLSPGREVNGYTF; J gene: TRBJ1-2; V gene: TRBV5-1; CDR3 length: 16; D gene: NA; clone size: NA
CDR3 DNA: TGTGCCAGCACCTCCCGCCTAGCGGGAGTTACCTACGAGCAGTACTTC; CDR3 protein: CASTSRLAGVTYEQYF; J gene: TRBJ2-7; V gene: TRBV7-2; CDR3 length: 16; D gene: TRBD2; clone size: once
CDR3 DNA: TGTGCCAGCAGCCCTAGCGGGAGGGTAACAGATACGCAGTATTTT; CDR3 protein: CASSPSGRVTDTQYF; J gene: TRBJ2-3; V gene: TRBV2; CDR3 length: 15; D gene: TRBD2; clone size: NA
CDR3 DNA: TGTGCCAGTAGTATACTCAATGAGCAGTTCTTC; CDR3 protein: CASSILNEQFF; J gene: TRBJ2-1; V gene: TRBV19; CDR3 length: 11; D gene: NA; clone size: NA
CDR3 DNA: TGTGCCTGGAGACAGGGAGCAGATACGCAGTATTTT; CDR3 protein: CAWRQGADTQYF; J gene: TRBJ2-3; V gene: TRBV30; CDR3 length: 12; D gene: NA; clone size: NA
CDR3 DNA: TGTGCCAGCAGCTTGGTTCTTACTAGCGGAGTCACAGATACGCAGTATTTT; CDR3 protein: CASSLVLTSGVTDTQYF; J gene: TRBJ2-3; V gene: TRBV5-4; CDR3 length: 17; D gene: TRBD2; clone size: once
CDR3 DNA: TGTGCCAGCAGCGACAGGGGACGCCCAGCAGACTCGAACACTGAAGCTTTCTTT; CDR3 protein: CASSDRGRPADSNTEAFF; J gene: TRBJ1-1; V gene: TRBV7-9; CDR3 length: 18; D gene: TRBD1; clone size: NA
CDR3 DNA: TGTGCCAGCAGCTTGGGCGGCGCCACTGAAGCTTTCTTT; CDR3 protein: CASSLGGATEAFF; J gene: TRBJ1-1; V gene: TRBV7-9; CDR3 length: 13; D gene: NA; clone size: medium-sized
CDR3 DNA: TGCAGCGTCACAGACACCGGGGAGCTGTTTTTT; CDR3 protein: CSVTDTGELFF; J gene: TRBJ2-2; V gene: TRBV29-1; CDR3 length: 11; D gene: NA; clone size: NA
CDR3 DNA: TGTGCCGTGGGGGCTAGCGGGTCCTACGAGCAGTACTTC; CDR3 protein: CAVGASGSYEQYF; J gene: TRBJ2-7; V gene: TRBV6-1; CDR3 length: 13; D gene: TRBD2; clone size: NA
CDR3 DNA: TGCGCCAGCCACCGACTAGCGGGGGGGTCCTACGAGCAGTACTTC; CDR3 protein: CASHRLAGGSYEQYF; J gene: TRBJ2-7; V gene: TRBV5-1; CDR3 length: 15; D gene: TRBD2; clone size: NA
CDR3 DNA: TGTGCCAGTAGTCCAACAGCTGCCAATGAGCAGTTCTTC; CDR3 protein: CASSPTAANEQFF; J gene: TRBJ2-1; V gene: TRBV19; CDR3 length: 13; D gene: NA; clone size: NA
CDR3 DNA: TGTGCCAGCTCACCGACTACTAGCGGGGTGAGCACAGATACGCAGTATTTT; CDR3 protein: CASSPTTSGVSTDTQYF; J gene: TRBJ2-3; V gene: TRBV18; CDR3 length: 17; D gene: TRBD2; clone size: NA
CDR3 DNA: TGTGCCAGCAGCTGGGGTCCGGGATCCCACTATGGCTACACCTTC; CDR3 protein: CASSWGPGSHYGYTF; J gene: TRBJ1-2; V gene: TRBV7-2; CDR3 length: 15; D gene: NA; clone size: few
CDR3 DNA: TGTGCCAGCAGCCCCAACCCGGGGGCTCTTTCCTACGAGCAGTACTTC; CDR3 protein: CASSPNPGALSYEQYF; J gene: TRBJ2-7; V gene: TRBV9; CDR3 length: 16; D gene: NA; clone size: NA
CDR3 DNA: TGTGCCAGCAGCCGGACGGACAATGAGCAGTTCTTC; CDR3 protein: CASSRTDNEQFF; J gene: TRBJ2-1; V gene: TRBV5-5; CDR3 length: 12; D gene: NA; clone size: once
CDR3 DNA: TGCAGCGTGGGGGTGTGGGCGGGAGCTTCTGATACGCAGTATTTT; CDR3 protein: CSVGVWAGASDTQYF; J gene: TRBJ2-3; V gene: TRBV29-1; CDR3 length: 15; D gene: TRBD2; clone size: few
CDR3 DNA: TGCGCCAGCAGCTTGGGAGTGGGGGAGAATGAAAAACTGTTTTTT; CDR3 protein: CASSLGVGENEKLFF; J gene: TRBJ1-4; V gene: TRBV5-1; CDR3 length: 15; D gene: NA; clone size: NA
CDR3 DNA: TGTGCCAGCAGCCCTGACACCTACGAGCAGTACTTC; CDR3 protein: CASSPDTYEQYF; J gene: TRBJ2-7; V gene: TRBV6-5; CDR3 length: 12; D gene: NA; clone size: NA
CDR3 DNA: TGTGCCAGCAGCTTAGCCGTCAGGGAAGAGACCCAGTACTTC; CDR3 protein: CASSLAVREETQYF; J gene: TRBJ2-5; V gene: TRBV7-9; CDR3 length: 14; D gene: NA; clone size: NA
CDR3 DNA: TGCGCCAGCAGATCGGGGGGGTACCCAGATACGCAGTATTTT; CDR3 protein: CASRSGGYPDTQYF; J gene: TRBJ2-3; V gene: TRBV5-1; CDR3 length: 14; D gene: TRBD2; clone size: NA
CDR3 DNA: TGCAGTGCTCAGACGAACAATGAGCAGTTCTTC; CDR3 protein: CSAQTNNEQFF; J gene: TRBJ2-1; V gene: TRBV20-1; CDR3 length: 11; D gene: NA; clone size: NA
CDR3 DNA: TGTGCCAGCAAGCTAGCGGATACCTACGAGCAGTACTTC; CDR3 protein: CASKLADTYEQYF; J gene: TRBJ2-7; V gene: TRBV6-1; CDR3 length: 13; D gene: TRBD2; clone size: few
CDR3 DNA: TGTGCCTGGAGTTTGGAGGCTACGGGCAATCAGCCCCAGCATTTT; CDR3 protein: CAWSLEATGNQPQHF; J gene: TRBJ1-5; V gene: TRBV30; CDR3 length: 15; D gene: NA; clone size: NA
CDR3 DNA: TGTGCCAGTAGTATAGGGGGGGACAACAATGAGCAGTTCTTC; CDR3 protein: CASSIGGDNNEQFF; J gene: TRBJ2-1; V gene: TRBV19; CDR3 length: 14; D gene: NA; clone size: NA
CDR3 DNA: TGTGCCAGCAGCTTAGGCGGGGATGAGCAGTTCTTC; CDR3 protein: CASSLGGDEQFF; J gene: TRBJ2-1; V gene: TRBV7-3; CDR3 length: 12; D gene: NA; clone size: few
CDR3 DNA: TGTGCCATCAGTGAGTCGTCCGTATCCTACAATGAGCAGTTCTTC; CDR3 protein: CAISESSVSYNEQFF; J gene: TRBJ2-1; V gene: TRBV10-3; CDR3 length: 15; D gene: NA; clone size: few